This entry lists 31 T cell receptor beta chains sequenced from one sample in a study of Graves' ophthalmopathy and Graves' hyperthyroidism. Amplification targeted the TCR beta CDR3 regions, with RNA transcripts as the source material. The first round was an RT-PCR with HTBI primers, and the second round was a multiplex PCR. TCRdb re-called the multiplex PCR reads with MiXCR, one entry per CDR3 protein. The top ten hold over 3.5% of the sample, which has a few hundred thousand distinct CDR3 sequences, approximately 35% seen once. The sequenced sample was peripheral blood or thyroid tissue (not recorded which). These receptors came from an adult man with Graves' hyperthyroidism.

The J gene is TRBJ2-6, the V gene TRBV7-9, with 10 bases aligning to TRBD1. Germline V gene lookup returns CDR1 SEHNR and CDR2 FQNEAQ (reference sequence). Trimming cost V 5 bases and J 11 bases; bases outside gene matches: 6. The CDR3 has 14 amino acids. The CDR3 spells CASSAGQGDYVLTF. The CDR3 nucleotides read TGTGCCAGCAGCGCAGGACAGGGGGACTACGTCCTGACTTTC.

There are many counts of this clonotype. J is TRBJ2-5 and V is TRBV6-1; 10 bases match TRBD1. Unmatched junction bases numbered 5, after V lost 4 bases and J lost 6 bases. Germline CDR1 MNHNS, CDR2 SASEGT. The CDR3 is 14 residues long. The chain's CDR3 is CASSAWDRGKTQYF. The CDR3 DNA is TGTGCCAGCAGTGCTTGGGACAGGGGAAAGACCCAGTACTTC.

This chain links TRBV15 with TRBJ1-5; D call uncertain. The CDR3 contains 13 residues. Per germline, CDR1 LNHNV and CDR2 YYDKDF (reference sequence). V was trimmed by 1 base and J by 10 bases, leaving 11 bases between them. This chain's CDR3 is CATSRVTPTPQHF. Here the CDR3 DNA reads TGTGCCACCAGCAGAGTGACGCCTACTCCCCAGCATTTT.

This clonotype was found a few times. V usage is TRBV5-5 and J usage is TRBJ1-4, with 7 bases lining up with TRBD1. Germline V gene lookup returns CDR1 SGHKS and CDR2 YYEKEE (reference sequence). With 0 bases clipped from V and 4 bases from J, the junction kept 9 bases outside the gene matches. The CDR3 sequence is 17 residues long. CDR3 sequence: CASSLGSGQRSNEKLFF. The CDR3 nucleotides are TGTGCCAGCAGCTTGGGTTCGGGACAGCGGAGTAATGAAAAACTGTTTTTT.

This chain links TRBV5-1 with TRBJ2-6, with D possibly called TRBD1 or TRBD2 (5 bases each). This CDR3 is built from 16 residues. V dropped 4 bases and J dropped 0 bases, with 11 bases sitting between them. The germline V gene has CDR1 SGHRS and CDR2 YFSETQ. The DNA of the CDR3 is TGCGCCAGCAGCAAGGGACCCAGCTCTGGGGCCAACGTCCTGACTTTC. As protein: CASSKGPSSGANVLTF. The variable domain in full, completed from reference TRBV5-1 and TRBJ2-6, reads KAGVTQTPRYLIKTRGQQVTLSCSPISGHRSVSWYQQTPGQGLQFLFEYFSETQRNKGNFPGRFSGRQFSNSRSEMNVSTLELGDSALYLCASSKGPSSGANVLTFGAGSRLTVL.

Turning to this clonotype: A read error is likely, as this CDR3 ends without the conserved phenylalanine or tryptophan. The J gene is TRBJ1-1, the V gene TRBV20-1; D gene ambiguous. CDR1 and CDR2 from the germline V gene are DFQATT and SNEGSKA (reference sequence). The CDR3 is 14 amino acids. The germline V and J ends were trimmed by 3 bases and 2 bases, with 13 bases remaining between them. The CDR3 loop reads CSARIGQANTEAFL. The CDR3 region has the DNA TGCAGTGCTAGGATCGGGCAGGCAAACACTGAAGCTTTCCTT.

This clonotype was seen at least ten times. The chain employs TRBV12-3 or TRBV12-4 and TRBJ1-2, with D possibly being TRBD1 (5 bases). The CDR3 extends over 16 amino acids. V lost 7 bases and J lost 9, with 27 bases in between. CDR3 amino acids: CASIDHWGRGVSSYTF. CDR3 DNA: TGTGCCAGCATTGACCATTGGGGACGCGGGGTTTCAAGCTACACCTTC.

At least ten counts were recorded for this clonotype. The chain recombines TRBV28 with TRBJ1-5, with no clear D. There are 12 residues in the CDR3. Germline assignment: CDR1 MDHEN and CDR2 SYDVKM. The V end lost 2 bases, the J end lost 8 bases, and 7 bases lay between the germline ends. CDR3 in DNA: TGTGCCAGCAGTTTAAACCGTAAGCCCCAGCATTTT. Translation gives CASSLNRKPQHF.

There are many counts of this clonotype. As DNA, the CDR3 is TGTGCCAGCAGCTTGTGGGAAGCAGGGAACACTGAAGCTTTCTTT. Translating it yields CASSLWEAGNTEAFF. The J gene is TRBJ1-1, the V gene TRBV5-8; no definite D call. CDR1 SGHTS and CDR2 YDEGEE come from the germline V gene. Deletions cut 1 base from V and 1 base from J, with 11 bases between. The CDR3 is 15 amino acids.

This clonotype has more than one count but fewer than ten. The chain is built from TRBV6-1 and TRBJ2-7; no definite D call. V shed 7 bases and J shed 5 bases, with 21 bases lying between them. CDR1 and CDR2 (germline): MNHNS, SASEGT. CDR3 length: 15 residues. This chain's CDR3 is CASTNKWEPNHEQYF. The CDR3 DNA reads TGTGCCAGCACCAATAAATGGGAACCTAACCACGAGCAGTACTTC.

CDR3 DNA: TGTGCCAGCAGCTCTGAGGGGAGCACAGATACGCAGTACTTC. Its protein is CASSSEGSTDTQYF. The chain joins TRBV7-3 to TRBJ2-5, with D perhaps being TRBD1 or TRBD2 (5 bases each). Germline assignment: CDR1 SGHTA and CDR2 FQGTGA. Trimming took 4 bases from V and 11 from J, leaving 20 bases between them. The CDR3 has 14 amino acids.

This clonotype appeared a few times. V and J are TRBV2 and TRBJ1-5; 9 positions match TRBD1. Unmatched junction bases numbered 11, after V lost 6 bases and J lost 5 bases. The V gene's germline CDR1 is SNHLY and CDR2 FYNNEI. The CDR3 covers 16 residues. In DNA form, the CDR3 reads TGTGCCAGCAGCCCGGCCGGGACAGGGAATTATCAGCCCCAGCATTTT. Protein sequence: CASSPAGTGNYQPQHF.

About this clonotype: A much larger clone sits a single nucleotide away, making a read error possible. The V call is TRBV24-1, the J call TRBJ1-3; D is perhaps TRBD1 (6 bases). Per germline, CDR1 KGHDR and CDR2 SFDVKD. CDR3 length: 17 amino acids. Trimming pared 9 bases from V and 0 bases from J, leaving 20 bases between. The CDR3 sequence: CATGGTPGTYSGNTIYF. Here the CDR3 DNA reads TGTGCCACCGGCGGGACACCGGGTACTTACTCTGGAAACACCATATATTTT.

In this sample, this clonotype turned up many times. V usage is TRBV16 and J usage is TRBJ1-2; no firm D call. The CDR3 loop spans 19 amino acids. Between the trimmed V and J ends, which lost 3 bases and 10 bases, there was a span of 33 bases. The germline V gene has CDR1 KGHSY and CDR2 FQNENV. CDR3 sequence: CASSQKSVKWANRLHDYTF. For the CDR3, the DNA is TGTGCCAGCAGCCAGAAGTCAGTTAAGTGGGCCAACCGCCTGCATGACTACACCTTC. The full variable domain, completed using reference TRBV16 and TRBJ1-2, is GEEVAQTPKHLVRGEGQKAKLYCAPIKGHSYVFWYQQVLKNEFKFLISFQNENVFDETGMPKERFSAKCLPNSPCSLEIQATKLEDSAVYFCASSQKSVKWANRLHDYTFGSGTRLTVV.

For this clonotype: A read error is likely, as this CDR3 ends without the conserved phenylalanine or tryptophan. The gene calls are TRBV7-6 and TRBJ1-5; D is unclear. The CDR3 has 14 residues. V lost 0 bases, J lost 1 base, and 4 bases lay in between. From germline, CDR1 is SGHVS and CDR2 FNYEAQ. The CDR3 nucleotides are TGTGCCAGCAGCTTAGCGGGGAGCAATCAGCCCCAGCATCTT. This encodes CASSLAGSNQPQHL.

As concerns this clonotype: A much more abundant neighbour one base away suggests this may be a read error. CDR3 nucleotide sequence: TGTGCCAGCCAGGACAGGGCTGATCCACCCCTCCACTTT. Its protein is CASQDRADPPLHF. This chain links TRBV10-3 with TRBJ1-6; 8 bases align to TRBD1. The V and J ends lost 10 bases and 11 bases, in that order; junction bases with no gene match: 10. In germline, CDR1 is ENHRY, CDR2 SYGVKD. The CDR3 has 13 residues.

The gene calls are TRBV7-9 and TRBJ2-2; 10 bases match TRBD1. The CDR3 covers 14 residues. The V segment lost 5 bases and the J segment 7 bases; nucleotides outside the gene matches: 4. In germline, CDR1 is SEHNR, CDR2 FQNEAQ (reference sequence). The CDR3 region is CASSPGQGVGELFF. The CDR3 DNA is TGTGCCAGCAGCCCCGGACAGGGGGTCGGGGAGCTGTTTTTT.

As to this clonotype: A much larger clone lies one base from this, so it may be a read error. The genes are TRBV7-8 and TRBJ2-7; 9 bases align to TRBD1. Germline V gives CDR1 SGHVS, CDR2 FQNEAQ. The CDR3 runs to 13 residues. The junction had 7 bases not matched to a gene; V was cut back by 8 bases and J by 5 bases. The CDR3 DNA follows: TGTGCCAGCGGCCAGGACAGGGGCAACGAGCAGTACTTC. Translating gives CASGQDRGNEQYF. The whole variable domain, filled in from reference TRBV7-8 and TRBJ2-7, reads GAGVSQSPRYKVAKRGQDVALRCDPISGHVSLFWYQQALGQGPEFLTYFQNEAQLDKSGLPSDRFFAERPEGSVSTLKIQRTQQEDSAVYLCASGQDRGNEQYFGPGTRLTVT.

This clonotype was seen at least ten times. The chain employs TRBV2 and TRBJ1-2; no reliable D call. The germline V and J ends were trimmed by 3 bases and 5 bases, with 13 bases remaining between them. The CDR3 has 14 amino acids. CDR1 SNHLY and CDR2 FYNNEI come from the germline V gene. The CDR3, as DNA: TGTGCCAGCAGTGATTCGGGGTGGGGATATGGCTACACCTTC. It is translated as CASSDSGWGYGYTF.

This clonotype was seen a few times. V is TRBV28 and J is TRBJ1-1; 9 bases align to TRBD1. The germline V gene encodes CDR1 MDHEN and CDR2 SYDVKM. The CDR3 is 15 residues long. Germline trimming cut 2 bases from V and 5 bases from J; bases unmatched to any gene: 6. CDR3 protein: CASSLRGQGRTEAFF. The CDR3 DNA follows: TGTGCCAGCAGTTTAAGGGGACAGGGAAGGACTGAAGCTTTCTTT.

To note about this clonotype: A junction boundary mismatches the germline segment, possibly from a read error. The chain has TRBV19 and TRBJ1-5, with 9 bases that match TRBD1. The CDR3 consists of 15 residues. The V gene's germline CDR1 is LNHDA and CDR2 SQIVND (reference sequence). CDR3 sequence reads: CASKGQGWTNPPQHF. Written as DNA, the CDR3 is TGTGCCAGTAAAGGACAGGGGTGGACCAATCCGCCCCAGCATTTT.

In this sample, this clonotype turned up many times. The CDR3 loop reads CSVGGRVTNTEAFF. The CDR3 coding sequence is TGCAGCGTCGGAGGGAGGGTTACGAACACTGAAGCTTTCTTT. V is TRBV29-1 and J is TRBJ1-1; no reliable D call. In germline, CDR1 is SQVTM, CDR2 ANQGSEA. Trimming removed 6 bases at V and 1 base at J, with 15 bases between. The CDR3 covers 14 residues.

This clonotype was found many times. The V gene is TRBV7-9, the J gene TRBJ1-2; D is unresolved. The CDR3 sequence is 15 residues long. Germline assignment: CDR1 SEHNR and CDR2 FQNEAQ (reference sequence). V was pared by 0 bases and J by 4 bases, with 12 bases between. The CDR3 sequence is CASSLASPELYGYTF. In DNA form, the CDR3 reads TGTGCCAGCAGCTTAGCCTCTCCGGAACTCTATGGCTACACCTTC.

This clonotype was observed many times. This chain links TRBV29-1 with TRBJ1-2, with 7 positions matching TRBD1. Germline CDR1 SQVTM, CDR2 ANQGSEA. Trimming took 4 bases from V and 7 from J; bases not matched to a gene: 6. This CDR3 contains 12 residues. The CDR3 is CSVVQGIGGYTF. CDR3 DNA: TGCAGCGTTGTACAGGGGATTGGTGGCTACACCTTC.

The rearrangement uses TRBV7-9 and TRBJ2-7; either TRBD1 or TRBD2 may fit D (5 bases each). The CDR3 is 14 residues long. Germline V gene sequence: CDR1 SEHNR, CDR2 FQNEAQ (reference sequence). V was shortened by 3 bases and J by 5 bases, with 14 bases between the two germline ends. CDR3 sequence (DNA): TGTGCCAGCAGCTTGAGGGGTAGGACCCACGAGCAGTACTTC. This gives the protein CASSLRGRTHEQYF.

The V and J genes are TRBV29-1 and TRBJ1-2, with 8 bases matching TRBD1. Trimming cost V 8 bases and J 2 bases; bases outside gene matches: 16. The length of the CDR3 is 16 residues. Germline lookup yields CDR1 SQVTM and CDR2 ANQGSEA. CDR3 sequence: CSYHAGGTVANYGYTF. DNA of the CDR3: TGCAGCTACCATGCAGGGGGCACGGTGGCAAACTATGGCTACACCTTC. Together with reference TRBV29-1 and TRBJ1-2, the CDR3 gives the full variable domain: SAVISQKPSRDICQRGTSLTIQCQVDSQVTMMFWYRQQPGQSLTLIATANQGSEATYESGFVIDKFPISRPNLTFSTLTVSNMSPEDSSIYLCSYHAGGTVANYGYTFGSGTRLTVV.

The rearrangement uses TRBV24-1 and TRBJ1-2; TRBD1 matches 7 bases. The trim removed 4 bases at V and 9 bases at J, leaving 10 bases unmatched. The V gene's germline CDR1 is KGHDR and CDR2 SFDVKD. The CDR3 sequence is 14 residues long. The chain's CDR3 is CATSDRTGVQSYTF. CDR3 bases: TGTGCCACCAGTGACCGAACAGGGGTTCAAAGCTACACCTTC.

The J gene is TRBJ2-7, the V gene TRBV2; maybe TRBD1 (6 bases). Near its end, the DNA agrees better with TRBJ2-1, so the J call may be wrong. The germline gives CDR1 SNHLY, CDR2 FYNNEI. The CDR3 runs to 15 residues. CDR3: CASSEAGTWGNEQFF. CDR3 coding DNA: TGTGCCAGCAGTGAGGCCGGGACATGGGGCAATGAGCAGTTCTTC.

The V and J genes are TRBV7-6 and TRBJ2-2; 10 bases match TRBD1. CDR3 size: 17 residues. Germline V gene data show CDR1 as SGHVS and CDR2 as FNYEAQ. J was trimmed by 3 bases and V by 5 bases; bases with no gene match: 9. The CDR3 protein is CASSGRDRGSYTGELFF. In nucleotides, the CDR3 is TGTGCCAGCAGCGGCCGGGACAGGGGATCGTACACCGGGGAGCTGTTTTTT.

This clonotype was counted ten times or more. The chain combines TRBV15 with TRBJ2-7; the D gene is possibly TRBD2 (5 bases). This CDR3 region has 12 residues. V lost 5 bases and J lost 3, with 8 bases in between. Per germline, CDR1 LNHNV and CDR2 YYDKDF (reference sequence). CDR3 in amino acids: CATSSEGYEQYF. CDR3 coding DNA: TGTGCCACCAGCTCCGAGGGCTACGAGCAGTACTTC.

This clonotype came up many times. The chain joins TRBV5-1 to TRBJ1-2, with a tentative D call TRBD1 (6 bases). The CDR3 runs to 14 residues. In germline, CDR1 is SGHRS, CDR2 YFSETQ. V lost 0 bases to trimming and J lost 2 bases, with 8 bases between them. This CDR3 reads CASSLGDTNYGYTF. The CDR3 DNA reads as TGCGCCAGCAGCTTGGGGGACACCAACTATGGCTACACCTTC.